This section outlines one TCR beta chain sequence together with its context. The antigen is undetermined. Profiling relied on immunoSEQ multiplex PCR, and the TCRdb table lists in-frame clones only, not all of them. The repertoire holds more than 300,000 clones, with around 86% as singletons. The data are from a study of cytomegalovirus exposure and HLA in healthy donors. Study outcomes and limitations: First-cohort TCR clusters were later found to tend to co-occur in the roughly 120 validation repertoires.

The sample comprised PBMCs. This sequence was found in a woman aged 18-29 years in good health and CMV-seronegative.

DNA for the CDR3: TGTGCCAGCAGCTTACGAAACTACCTGACTTACGAGCAGTACTTC. Protein: CASSLRNYLTYEQYF. The chain carries TRBV11-2 and TRBJ2-7; D not resolved. CDR1 is SGHAT, CDR2 FQNNGV, per germline. The CDR3 totals 15 residues. V was pared by 2 bases and J by 4 bases, with 15 bases between. The full variable domain, in which reference TRBV11-2 and TRBJ2-7 provide the parts outside the CDR3, is EAGVAQSPRYKIIEKRQSVAFWCNPISGHATLYWYQQILGQGPKLLIQFQNNGVVDDSQLPKDRFSAERLKGVDSTLKIQPAKLEDSAVYLCASSLRNYLTYEQYFGPGTRLTVT.